This T cell receptor (beta chain) was sequenced in a study of blood T cell repertoires in COVID-19. In the study overall: There were acute and convalescent COVID-19 samples, and they came from the United States, Italy and Spain.

V was pared by 6 bases and J by 8 bases, with 17 bases between. The germline CDR1 and CDR2 sequences are KGHSY and FQNENV. The CDR3 spans 14 residues. Repertoires were generated with immunoSEQ multiplex PCR, while TCRdb's copy carries only in-frame clones and drops some. This sample yields about 290,000 clones, of which around 86% are seen a single time; 0.9% to 1% belongs to the top ten. This TCR was recovered from a woman aged 40-49 years who had recovered from COVID-19. V usage is TRBV16 and J usage is TRBJ2-1; a possible D gene is TRBD2 (5 bases). Sequencing was carried out using peripheral blood. The CDR3 region has the DNA TGTGCCAGCAGTAGGAGGTTAAATCAGGATGAGCAGTTCTTC. This gives the protein CASSRRLNQDEQFF.